This TCR beta chain was profiled in a study of monozygotic twins with inflammatory bowel disease. An amount of about 3,500 ng of total RNA was used for each TCR library. After re-calling the 5' RACE reads, TCRdb lists one entry per CDR3 protein, DNA absent. This table holds some 160,000 distinct CDR3 sequences. For this clonotype: The antigen is not known.

The CDR3 is made up of 17 amino acids. CDR1 SGHDN and CDR2 FVKESK come from the germline V gene. Study-wide results and caveats: Sharing of clonotypes with others was lower in IBD patients than in healthy twins, and this was especially so with disease activity.

The TCR originated in a human donor with ulcerative colitis or Crohn's disease, or a healthy co-twin of an affected twin (not recorded which). The gene calls are TRBV14 and TRBJ1-5; checking the TCRdb D call of TRBD1 is not possible without DNA. Sequencing input: blood. The CDR3 is CASSHFRDRAVNQPQHF.